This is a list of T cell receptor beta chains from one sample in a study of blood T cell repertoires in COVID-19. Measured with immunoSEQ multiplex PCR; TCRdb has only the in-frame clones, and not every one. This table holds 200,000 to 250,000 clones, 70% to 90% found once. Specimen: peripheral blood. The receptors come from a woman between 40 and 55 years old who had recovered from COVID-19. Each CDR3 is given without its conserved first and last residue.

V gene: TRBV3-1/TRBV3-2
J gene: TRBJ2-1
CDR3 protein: ASSQVYGSSYNEQF

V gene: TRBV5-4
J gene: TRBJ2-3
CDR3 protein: ASSLELAAADTQY

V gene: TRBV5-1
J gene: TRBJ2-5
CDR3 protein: ASSGSGEGTQY

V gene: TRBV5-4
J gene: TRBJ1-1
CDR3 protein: ASREASGGGAF

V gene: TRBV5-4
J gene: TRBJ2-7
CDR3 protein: ASSLQELSYEQY

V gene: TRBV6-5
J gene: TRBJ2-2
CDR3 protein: ASSPESQGGGELF

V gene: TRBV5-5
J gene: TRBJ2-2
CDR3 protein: ASSLGILVGGPTGELF

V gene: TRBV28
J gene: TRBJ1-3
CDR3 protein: ASSLTGTMTFSGNTIY

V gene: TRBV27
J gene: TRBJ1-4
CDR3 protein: ASSLQPSRTNEKLF

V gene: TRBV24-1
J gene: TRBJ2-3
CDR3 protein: ATSETRAQSTDTQY

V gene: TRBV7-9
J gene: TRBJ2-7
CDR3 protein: ASSSSSETYEQY

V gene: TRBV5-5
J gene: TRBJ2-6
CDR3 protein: ASSTSRGGYSGANVLT

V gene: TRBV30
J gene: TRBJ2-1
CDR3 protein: AWSVLLAGGNEQF

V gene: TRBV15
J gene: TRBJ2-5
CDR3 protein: ATSRGGGTLGYQETQY

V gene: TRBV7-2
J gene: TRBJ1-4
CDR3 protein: ASSLDRGRTNEKLF

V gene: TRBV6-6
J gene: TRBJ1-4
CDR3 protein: ASSYTRGTNEKLF

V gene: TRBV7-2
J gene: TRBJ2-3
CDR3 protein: ASSLVLRRERTDTQY

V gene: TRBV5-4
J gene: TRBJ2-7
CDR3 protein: ASSETGTRDEQY

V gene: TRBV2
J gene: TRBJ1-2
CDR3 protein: ASSDSGFNYGYT

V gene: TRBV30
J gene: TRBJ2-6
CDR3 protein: AWTPRLEANVLT

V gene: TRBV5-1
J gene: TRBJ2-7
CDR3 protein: ASRPTAGSYEQY

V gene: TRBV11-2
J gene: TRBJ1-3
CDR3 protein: ASSPPGAHGNTIY

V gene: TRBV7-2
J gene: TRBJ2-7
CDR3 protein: ASSLAGQGASYEQY

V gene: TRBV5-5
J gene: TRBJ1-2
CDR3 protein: ASSSGGNGYT

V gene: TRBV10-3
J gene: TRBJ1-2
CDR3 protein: AISGWDRGMSYT

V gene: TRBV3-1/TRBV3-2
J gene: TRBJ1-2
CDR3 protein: ASSSNGNYGYT

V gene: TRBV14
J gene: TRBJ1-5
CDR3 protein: ASSPGGQGAQPQH

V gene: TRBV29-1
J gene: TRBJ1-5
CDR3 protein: SVVGGADQPQH

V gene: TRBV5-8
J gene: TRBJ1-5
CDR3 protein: ASSLRGERREPQH

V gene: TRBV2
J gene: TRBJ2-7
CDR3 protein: ASSESRRSPAYEQY

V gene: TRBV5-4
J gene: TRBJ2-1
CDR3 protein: ASSVRLAGNEQF

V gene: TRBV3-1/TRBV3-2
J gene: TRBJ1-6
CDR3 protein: ASRPGGEGSPLH

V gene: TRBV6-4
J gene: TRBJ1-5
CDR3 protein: ASSEEYSNQPQH

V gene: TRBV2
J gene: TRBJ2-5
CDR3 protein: ASTVGLAGAQETQY

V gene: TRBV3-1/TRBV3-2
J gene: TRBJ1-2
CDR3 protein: ASSQDRATGNYGYT